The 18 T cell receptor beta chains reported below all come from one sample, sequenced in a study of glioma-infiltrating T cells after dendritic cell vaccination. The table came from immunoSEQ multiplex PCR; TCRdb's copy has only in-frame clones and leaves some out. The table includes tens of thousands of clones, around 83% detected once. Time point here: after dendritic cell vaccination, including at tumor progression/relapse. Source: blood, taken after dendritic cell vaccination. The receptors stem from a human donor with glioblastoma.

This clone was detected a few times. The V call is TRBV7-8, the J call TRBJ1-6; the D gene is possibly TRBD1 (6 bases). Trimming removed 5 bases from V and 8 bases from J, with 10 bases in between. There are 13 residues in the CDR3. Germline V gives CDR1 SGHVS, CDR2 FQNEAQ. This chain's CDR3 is CASSQDSYSPLHF. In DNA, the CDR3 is TGTGCCAGCAGCCAGGACAGCTATTCACCCCTCCACTTT.

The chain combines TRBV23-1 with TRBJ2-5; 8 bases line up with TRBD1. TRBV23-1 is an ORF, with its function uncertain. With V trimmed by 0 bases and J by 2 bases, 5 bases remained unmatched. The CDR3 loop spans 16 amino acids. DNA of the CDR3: TGCGCCAGCAGTCAATCCCGACAGGGGCGACAAGAGACCCAGTACTTC. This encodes CASSQSRQGRQETQYF.

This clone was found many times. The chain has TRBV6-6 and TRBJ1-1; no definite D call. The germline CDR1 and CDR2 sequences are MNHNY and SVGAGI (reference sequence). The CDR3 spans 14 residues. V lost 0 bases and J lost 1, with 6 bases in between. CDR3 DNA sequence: TGTGCCAGCAGTTACTCACCCGGGAACACTGAAGCTTTCTTT. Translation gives CASSYSPGNTEAFF.

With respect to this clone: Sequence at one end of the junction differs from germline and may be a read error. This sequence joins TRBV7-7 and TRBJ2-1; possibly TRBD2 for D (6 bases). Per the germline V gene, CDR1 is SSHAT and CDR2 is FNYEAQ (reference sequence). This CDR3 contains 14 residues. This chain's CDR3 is CASSPGGPRNEQFF. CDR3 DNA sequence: TGTGCTAGCAGCCCCGGAGGGCCGCGGAATGAGCAGTTCTTC.

CDR3 sequence reads: CASSHTDRANGYTF. Here the CDR3 DNA reads TGCGCCAGCAGCCATACCGACAGGGCAAATGGCTACACCTTC. The chain links TRBV4-1 to TRBJ1-2; 7 bases are a match to TRBD1. Unmatched junction bases numbered 7, after V lost 3 bases and J lost 6 bases. This CDR3 is 14 amino acids long. CDR1 is MGHRA and CDR2 is YSYEKL in the germline V gene.

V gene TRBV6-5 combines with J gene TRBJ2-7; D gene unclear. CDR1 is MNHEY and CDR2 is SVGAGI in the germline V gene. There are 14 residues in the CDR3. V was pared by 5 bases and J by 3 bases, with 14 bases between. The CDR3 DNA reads TGTGCCAGCAGTCCCGACACTCAAGGCTACGAGCAGTACTTC. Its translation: CASSPDTQGYEQYF.

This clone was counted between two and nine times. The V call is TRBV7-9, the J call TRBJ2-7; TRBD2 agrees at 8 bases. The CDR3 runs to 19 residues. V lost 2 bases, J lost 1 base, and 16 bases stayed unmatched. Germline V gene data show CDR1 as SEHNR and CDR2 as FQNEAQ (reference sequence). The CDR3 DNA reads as TGTGCCAGCAGCTTATTATCGAGCGGGGGCGCTCAAATATCCTACGAGCAGTACTTC. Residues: CASSLLSSGGAQISYEQYF.

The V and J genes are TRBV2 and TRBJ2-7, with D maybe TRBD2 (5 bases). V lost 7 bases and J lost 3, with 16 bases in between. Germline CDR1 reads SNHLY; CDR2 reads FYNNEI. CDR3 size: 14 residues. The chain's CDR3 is CASTKGGSVYEQYF. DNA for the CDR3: TGTGCCAGCACAAAAGGTGGGAGCGTCTACGAGCAGTACTTC.

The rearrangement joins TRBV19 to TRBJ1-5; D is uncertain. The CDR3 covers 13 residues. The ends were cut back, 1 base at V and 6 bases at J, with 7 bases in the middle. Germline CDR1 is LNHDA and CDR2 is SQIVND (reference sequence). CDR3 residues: CASSIAPRQPQHF. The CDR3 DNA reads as TGTGCCAGTAGTATAGCCCCCCGTCAGCCCCAGCATTTT.

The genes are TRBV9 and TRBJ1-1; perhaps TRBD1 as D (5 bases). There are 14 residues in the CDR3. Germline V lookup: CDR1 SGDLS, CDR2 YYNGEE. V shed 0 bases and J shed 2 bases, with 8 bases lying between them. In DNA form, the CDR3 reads TGTGCCAGCAGCGTAGCGGGGGTTAACACTGAAGCTTTCTTT. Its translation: CASSVAGVNTEAFF. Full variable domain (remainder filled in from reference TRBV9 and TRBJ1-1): DSGVTQTPKHLITATGQRVTLRCSPRSGDLSVYWYQQSLDQGLQFLIQYYNGEERAKGNILERFSAQQFPDLHSELNLSSLELGDSALYFCASSVAGVNTEAFFGQGTRLTVV.

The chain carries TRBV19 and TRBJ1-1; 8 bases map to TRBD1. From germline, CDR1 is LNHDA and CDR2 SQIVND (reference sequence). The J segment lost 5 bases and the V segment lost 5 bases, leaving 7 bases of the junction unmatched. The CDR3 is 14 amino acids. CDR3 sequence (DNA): TGTGCCAGTAGTGTACAGGGGGTTGGAACTGAAGCTTTCTTT. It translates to CASSVQGVGTEAFF.

Here the CDR3 DNA reads TGTGCCAGCAGCCCGCTAGCGCCGTCAGAGACCCAGTACTTC. Translated, it gives CASSPLAPSETQYF. The chain combines TRBV7-6 with TRBJ2-5, with a possible D match to TRBD2 (6 bases). The CDR3 loop spans 14 amino acids. The ends were cut back, 5 bases at V and 4 bases at J, with 14 bases in the middle. The V gene's germline CDR1 is SGHVS and CDR2 FNYEAQ.

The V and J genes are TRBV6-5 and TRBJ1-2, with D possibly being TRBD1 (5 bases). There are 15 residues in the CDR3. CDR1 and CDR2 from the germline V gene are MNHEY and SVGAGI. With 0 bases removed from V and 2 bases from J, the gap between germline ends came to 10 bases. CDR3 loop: CASSYSPRENYGYTF. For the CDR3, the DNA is TGTGCCAGCAGTTACTCCCCCAGGGAAAACTATGGCTACACCTTC.

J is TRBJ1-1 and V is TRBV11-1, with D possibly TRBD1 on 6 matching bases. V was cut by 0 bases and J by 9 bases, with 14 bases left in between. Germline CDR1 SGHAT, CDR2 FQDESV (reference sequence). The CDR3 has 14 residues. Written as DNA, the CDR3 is TGTGCCAGCAGCTTAGCGATTTCAGGGGAGAAAGCTTTCTTT. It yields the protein CASSLAISGEKAFF.

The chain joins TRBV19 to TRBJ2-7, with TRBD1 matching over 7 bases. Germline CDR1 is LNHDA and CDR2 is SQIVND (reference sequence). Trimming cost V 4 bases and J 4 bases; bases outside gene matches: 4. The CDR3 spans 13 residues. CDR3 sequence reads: CASSNRGGYEQYF. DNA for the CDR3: TGTGCCAGTAGTAACAGGGGTGGATACGAGCAGTACTTC.

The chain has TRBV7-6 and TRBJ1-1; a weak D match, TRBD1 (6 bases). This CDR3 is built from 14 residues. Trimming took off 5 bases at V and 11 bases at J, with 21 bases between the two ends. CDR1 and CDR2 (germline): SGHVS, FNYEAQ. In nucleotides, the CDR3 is TGTGCCAGCAGCCCGGGGGGGCGGGTACAGGGTGCTTTCTTT. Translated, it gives CASSPGGRVQGAFF.

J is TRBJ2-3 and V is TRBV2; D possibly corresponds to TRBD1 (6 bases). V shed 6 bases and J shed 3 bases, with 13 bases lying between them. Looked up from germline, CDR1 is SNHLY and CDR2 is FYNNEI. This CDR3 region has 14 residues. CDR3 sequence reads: CASRKQGRTDTQYF. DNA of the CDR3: TGTGCCAGCAGGAAACAGGGTCGGACAGATACGCAGTATTTT.

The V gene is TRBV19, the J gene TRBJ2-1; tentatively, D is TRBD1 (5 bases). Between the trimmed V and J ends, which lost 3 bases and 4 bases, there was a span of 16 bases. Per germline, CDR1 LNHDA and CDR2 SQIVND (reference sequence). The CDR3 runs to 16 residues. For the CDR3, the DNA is TGTGCCAGTAGTATTTCAGACAGCAGGTTATACAATGAGCAGTTCTTC. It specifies CASSISDSRLYNEQFF.